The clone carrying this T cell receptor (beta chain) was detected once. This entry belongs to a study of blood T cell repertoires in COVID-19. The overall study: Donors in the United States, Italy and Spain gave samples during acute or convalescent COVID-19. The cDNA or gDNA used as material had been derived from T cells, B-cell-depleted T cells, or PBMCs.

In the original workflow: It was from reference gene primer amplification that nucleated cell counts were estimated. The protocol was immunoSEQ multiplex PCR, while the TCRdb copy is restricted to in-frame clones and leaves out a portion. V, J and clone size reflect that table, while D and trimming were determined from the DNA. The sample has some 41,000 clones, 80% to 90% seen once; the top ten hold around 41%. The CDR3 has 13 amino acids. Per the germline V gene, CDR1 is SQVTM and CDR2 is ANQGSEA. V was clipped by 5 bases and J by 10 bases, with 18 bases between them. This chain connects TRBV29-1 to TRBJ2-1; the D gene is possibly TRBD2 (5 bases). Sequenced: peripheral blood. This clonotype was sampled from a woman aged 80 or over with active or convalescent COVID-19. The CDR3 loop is CSVKRDATEEQFF. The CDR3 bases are TGCAGCGTTAAGAGGGATGCGACGGAAGAGCAGTTCTTC.